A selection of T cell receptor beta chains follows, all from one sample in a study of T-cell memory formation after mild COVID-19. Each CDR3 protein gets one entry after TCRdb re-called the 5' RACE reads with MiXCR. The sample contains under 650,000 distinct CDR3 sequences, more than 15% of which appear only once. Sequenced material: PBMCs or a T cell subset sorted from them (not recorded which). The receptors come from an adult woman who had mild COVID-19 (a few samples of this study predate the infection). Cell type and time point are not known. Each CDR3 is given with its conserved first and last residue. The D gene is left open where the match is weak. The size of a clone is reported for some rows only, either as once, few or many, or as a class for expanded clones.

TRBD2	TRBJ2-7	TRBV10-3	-	CAISDQRTSGSYKQYF	TGTGCCATCAGTGATCAGCGGACTAGCGGCTCCTACAAGCAGTACTTC
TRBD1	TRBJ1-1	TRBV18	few	CASSPPDRGRGTEAFF	TGTGCCAGCTCACCACCCGACAGGGGGCGAGGGACTGAAGCTTTCTTT
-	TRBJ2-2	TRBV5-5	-	CASSLVDTANTGELFF	TGTGCCAGCAGCTTGGTCGACACGGCGAACACCGGGGAGCTGTTTTTT
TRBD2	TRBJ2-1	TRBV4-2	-	CASSPRTGWETSGVNEQFF	TGTGCCAGCAGCCCAAGGACAGGTTGGGAGACTAGCGGGGTCAATGAGCAGTTCTTC
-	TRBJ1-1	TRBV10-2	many	CASRDEGLSTEAFF	TGCGCCAGCAGGGACGAGGGGTTGAGCACTGAAGCTTTCTTT
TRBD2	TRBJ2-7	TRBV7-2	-	CASSRLAGTYEQYF	TGTGCCAGCAGCCGACTAGCGGGGACCTACGAGCAGTACTTC
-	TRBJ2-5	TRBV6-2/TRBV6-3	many	CASSTLGTPKETQYF	TGTGCCAGCAGTACCCTAGGGACACCGAAAGAGACCCAGTACTTC
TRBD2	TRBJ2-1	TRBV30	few	CAWSSYDGGGRREQFF	TGTGCCTGGAGTTCCTACGATGGGGGAGGGCGCCGGGAGCAGTTCTTC
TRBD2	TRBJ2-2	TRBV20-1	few	CSARGLAGGPITGELFF	TGCAGTGCTAGGGGACTAGCGGGAGGGCCGATCACCGGGGAGCTGTTTTTT
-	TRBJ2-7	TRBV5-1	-	CASSFSSSSYEQYF	TGCGCCAGCAGCTTTTCTAGCTCCTCCTACGAGCAGTACTTC
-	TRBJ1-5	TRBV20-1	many	CSAPGGSAYSNQPQHF	TGCAGTGCCCCCGGGGGGTCGGCTTATAGCAATCAGCCCCAGCATTTT
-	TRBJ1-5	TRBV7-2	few	CASSLGGGGSNQPQHF	TGTGCCAGCAGCTTAGGAGGCGGGGGTAGCAATCAGCCCCAGCATTTT
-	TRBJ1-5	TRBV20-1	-	CSAKRTLNQPQHF	TGCAGTGCCAAACGGACACTAAATCAGCCCCAGCATTTT
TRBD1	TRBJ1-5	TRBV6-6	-	CASSYGDRDSNQPQHF	TGTGCCAGCAGTTATGGGGACAGGGATAGCAATCAGCCCCAGCATTTT
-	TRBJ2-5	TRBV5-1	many	CASSFVGETQYF	TGCGCCAGCAGCTTCGTGGGTGAGACCCAGTACTTC
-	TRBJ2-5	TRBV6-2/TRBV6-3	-	CASSSPFSRGETQYF	TGTGCCAGCAGTTCACCCTTTTCGCGAGGAGAGACCCAGTACTTC
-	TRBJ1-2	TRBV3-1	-	CASSSSRHGYTF	TGTGCCAGCAGCTCATCACGGCATGGCTACACCTTC
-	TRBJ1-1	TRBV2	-	CASDLQKGRSMNTEAFF	TGTGCCAGCGACCTCCAAAAAGGCCGCAGCATGAACACTGAAGCTTTCTTT
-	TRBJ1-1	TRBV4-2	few	CASSQDGNTEAFF	TGTGCCAGCAGCCAAGACGGGAACACTGAAGCTTTCTTT
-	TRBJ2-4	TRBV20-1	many	CSARPPRGGLAKNIQYF	TGCAGTGCTAGACCCCCCCGAGGGGGATTAGCCAAAAACATTCAGTACTTC
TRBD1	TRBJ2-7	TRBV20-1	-	CSAYRQGAYEQYF	TGCAGTGCTTACAGACAGGGGGCCTACGAGCAGTACTTC
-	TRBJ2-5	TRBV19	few	CASTATGEGETQYF	TGTGCCAGTACCGCAACAGGAGAGGGAGAGACCCAGTACTTC
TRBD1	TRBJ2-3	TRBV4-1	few	CASSQDMGQFTDTQYF	TGCGCCAGCAGCCAAGATATGGGACAGTTCACAGATACGCAGTATTTT
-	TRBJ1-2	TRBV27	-	CASSLLAGRGYTF	TGTGCCAGCAGTTTATTGGCAGGGCGTGGCTACACCTTC
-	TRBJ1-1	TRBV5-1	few	CASSSYRAANTEAFF	TGCGCCAGCAGCTCGTACAGGGCTGCGAACACTGAAGCTTTCTTT
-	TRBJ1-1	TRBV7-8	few	CASSFDRAYTEAFF	TGTGCCAGCAGCTTTGACAGAGCATACACTGAAGCTTTCTTT
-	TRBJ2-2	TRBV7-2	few	CASSLPFTVRDTGELFF	TGTGCCAGCAGCTTACCTTTTACAGTGAGGGACACCGGGGAGCTGTTTTTT
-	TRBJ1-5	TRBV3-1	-	CASSQGGLGLLNQPQHF	TGTGCCAGCAGCCAAGGGGGGCTGGGACTTCTAAATCAGCCCCAGCATTTT
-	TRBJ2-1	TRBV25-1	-	CASSGTNPSYNEQFF	TGTGCCAGCAGTGGAACAAACCCATCCTACAATGAGCAGTTCTTC
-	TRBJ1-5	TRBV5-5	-	CASSLVAGNSNQPQHF	TGTGCCAGCAGCTTGGTCGCAGGGAATAGCAATCAGCCCCAGCATTTT
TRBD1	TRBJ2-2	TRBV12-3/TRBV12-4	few	CASSYQGATGELFF	TGTGCCAGCAGTTACCAGGGGGCTACCGGGGAGCTGTTTTTT
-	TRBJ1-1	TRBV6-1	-	CASSEAAARVGAFF	TGTGCCAGCAGTGAAGCAGCGGCCAGGGTTGGGGCTTTCTTT
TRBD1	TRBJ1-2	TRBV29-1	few	CSVGTGRSRDICCTF	TGCAGCGTTGGGACAGGGCGGTCTAGAGATATATGCTGCACCTTC
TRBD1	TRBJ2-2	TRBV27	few	CASSMRQGRTTGELFF	TGTGCCAGCAGTATGCGACAGGGGAGGACCACCGGGGAGCTGTTTTTT
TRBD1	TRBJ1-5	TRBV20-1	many	CSAISGQGIGGNQPQHF	TGCAGTGCTATCTCGGGACAGGGGATCGGGGGCAATCAGCCCCAGCATTTT
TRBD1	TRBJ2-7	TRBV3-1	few	CASSQGQGALNEQYF	TGTGCCAGCAGCCAAGGACAGGGGGCGCTTAACGAGCAGTACTTC
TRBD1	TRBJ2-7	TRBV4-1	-	CASSHSTGGKSSEQYF	TGCGCCAGCAGCCACTCGACAGGGGGCAAATCGAGCGAGCAGTACTTC
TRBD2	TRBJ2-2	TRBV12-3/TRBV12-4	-	CATFEAGVGELFF	TGTGCCACCTTTGAAGCGGGAGTCGGGGAGCTGTTTTTT
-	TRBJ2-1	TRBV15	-	CATSRGGRENNEQFF	TGTGCCACCAGCAGAGGTGGACGAGAAAACAATGAGCAGTTCTTC
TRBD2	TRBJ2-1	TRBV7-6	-	CASSLLAETYNEQFF	TGTGCCAGCAGCCTACTAGCGGAGACCTACAATGAGCAGTTCTTC
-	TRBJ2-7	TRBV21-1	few	CASSKQALAGPNYEQYF	TGTGCCAGCAGCAAACAGGCCCTAGCGGGACCCAACTACGAGCAGTACTTC
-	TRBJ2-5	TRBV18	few	CASSPALRLETQYF	TGTGCCAGCTCACCAGCGTTAAGGTTGGAGACCCAGTACTTC
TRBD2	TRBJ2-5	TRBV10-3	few	CAIAGGGINQETQYF	TGTGCCATCGCTGGGGGGGGGATTAACCAAGAGACCCAGTACTTC
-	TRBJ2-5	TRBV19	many	CASKVAGLGQETQYF	TGTGCCAGTAAGGTCGCAGGGTTAGGCCAAGAGACCCAGTACTTC
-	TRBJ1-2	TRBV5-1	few	CASGTGVDYGYTF	TGCGCCAGCGGTACTGGAGTGGACTATGGCTACACCTTC
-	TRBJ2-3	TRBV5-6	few	CASSFLFSGAKYF	TGTGCCAGCAGCTTTCTTTTCTCGGGGGCGAAGTATTTT
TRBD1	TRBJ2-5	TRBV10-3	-	CASAGTGSAETQYF	TGTGCCTCCGCCGGGACAGGGTCCGCCGAGACCCAGTACTTC
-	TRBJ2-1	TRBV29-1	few	CSVALARNEQFF	TGCAGCGTTGCCTTGGCGAGGAATGAGCAGTTCTTC
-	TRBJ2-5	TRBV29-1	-	CSVELAGEETQYF	TGCAGCGTTGAACTGGCAGGCGAGGAGACCCAGTACTTC
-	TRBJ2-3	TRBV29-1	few	CSLRDVDYHVLTDTQYF	TGCAGCCTGCGGGACGTGGACTACCACGTCCTCACAGATACGCAGTATTTT